This T cell receptor beta chain was sequenced in a study of T cell responses to AZD1222 COVID-19 vaccine. Looked up from germline, CDR1 is MDHEN and CDR2 is SYDVKM. The CDR3 contains 16 residues. The germline V and J ends were trimmed by 0 bases and 6 bases, with 17 bases remaining between them. Regarding this clone: The antigen is not known.

The data were produced by immunoSEQ multiplex PCR, yet TCRdb's version contains in-frame clones alone and is incomplete. The sample carries 60,000 to 80,000 clones, around 80% recorded once. General study points: Repertoires were collected only later (after the peak T cell response had occurred). Mapped onto spike, vaccine-associated CD4 TCRs spanned it and were dominant at 160-218 and 743-854.

Sequenced material: peripheral blood, taken 28 days after the second AZD1222 dose. The clonotype was recovered from an adult who received the AZD1222 COVID-19 vaccine. The J gene is TRBJ1-1, the V gene TRBV28; D uncertain. For the CDR3, the DNA is TGTGCCAGCAGTTTATGGAAGGGAGAGCGGGTAGCTGAAGCTTTCTTT. Translating gives CASSLWKGERVAEAFF.